This T cell receptor (beta chain) was captured in a study of blood T cell repertoires in COVID-19. Study-level background: Acute and convalescent COVID-19 samples came from the United States, Italy and Spain. T cells, B-cell-depleted T cells, or PBMCs supplied cDNA or gDNA.

In the study's own analysis: Estimation of nucleated cell counts was performed using reference gene primer amplification. The table came from immunoSEQ multiplex PCR; TCRdb's copy has only in-frame clones and leaves some out. V, J and clone size are taken as reported in that table, and D and trimming were inferred from the DNA itself. The table lists roughly 230,000 clones, 75% to 85% of them singletons. CDR1 and CDR2 from the germline V gene are KGHDR and SFDVKD. Unmatched junction bases numbered 7, after V lost 1 base and J lost 5 bases. This CDR3 is built from 16 residues. This chain connects TRBV24-1 to TRBJ2-3; 8 nucleotides align to TRBD2. The source is a woman in her forties or fifties with acute or convalescent COVID-19. The sample taken for sequencing was peripheral blood. CDR3 residues: CATSDFERGRGDTQYF. Written as DNA, the CDR3 is TGTGCCACCAGTGATTTTGAGCGGGGGCGAGGAGATACGCAGTATTTT.